A single sample gave rise to the 29 T cell receptor beta chains below, sequenced in a study of metastatic and nonmetastatic thyroid tumors. With MiXCR, TCRdb reprocessed the PCR reads. This table has tens of thousands of clones, more than 9.5% appearing once. Thyroid surgery had not been preceded by any treatment in any patient. The sample was blood. These receptors were obtained from a female donor with papillary thyroid cancer or a benign thyroid nodule (not recorded which). Some clones in this sample may be carry-over from other donors' samples.

Comment on this clone: A read error is possible here, since a much larger clone lies one base away. The chain combines TRBV9 with TRBJ2-3; possible D gene TRBD1, 5 bases. The CDR3 is 14 amino acids. CDR1 SGDLS and CDR2 YYNGEE come from the germline V gene. With 4 bases removed from V and 6 bases from J, the gap between germline ends came to 15 bases. Written as DNA, the CDR3 is TGTGCCAGCAGCCGATACAGGAGTATTGATACGCAGTATTTT. Encoded protein: CASSRYRSIDTQYF.

This clone was recorded at least ten times. The chain recombines TRBV30 with TRBJ1-6, with D unclear. The CDR3 consists of 14 residues. V was trimmed by 0 bases and J by 9 bases, leaving 12 bases between them. CDR1 and CDR2 (germline): GTSNPN, SVGIG (reference sequence). The CDR3 sequence: CAWSVGREGSPLHF. The CDR3 DNA reads TGTGCCTGGAGTGTGGGCCGGGAAGGTTCACCCCTCCACTTT. The complete variable domain, with remaining parts taken from reference TRBV30 and TRBJ1-6, reads SQTIHQWPATLVQPVGSPLSLECTVEGTSNPNLYWYRQAAGRGLQLLFYSVGIGQISSEVPQNLSASRPQDRQFILSSKKLLLSDSGFYLCAWSVGREGSPLHFGNGTRLTVT.

There are many counts of this clone. The V call is TRBV9, the J call TRBJ1-1; unclear D gene. The germline CDR1 and CDR2 sequences are SGDLS and YYNGEE. Trimming stripped 0 bases from V and 6 bases from J, with 9 bases between. The CDR3 consists of 13 residues. This chain's CDR3 is CASSVVAGSEAFF. As DNA, the CDR3 is TGTGCCAGCAGCGTAGTTGCGGGATCTGAAGCTTTCTTT.

The V gene is TRBV29-1, the J gene TRBJ1-2; D remains ambiguous. Trimming stripped 2 bases from V and 5 bases from J, with 12 bases between. The CDR3 has 13 amino acids. Germline V gene sequence: CDR1 SQVTM, CDR2 ANQGSEA. The CDR3 DNA reads TGCAGCGTTGAATCGACGGCGACGTATGGCTACACCTTC. Its translation: CSVESTATYGYTF.

CDR3 protein: CASCLAGGRPGQYF. The DNA of the CDR3 is TGTGCCAGCTGCCTAGCGGGAGGTCGACCAGGCCAGTACTTC. This chain joins TRBV6-2 or TRBV6-3 and TRBJ2-5; 11 bases align to TRBD2. The V and J ends lost 8 bases and 10 bases, in that order; junction bases with no gene match: 12. Germline V lookup: CDR1 MNHEY, CDR2 SVGEGT. There are 14 residues in the CDR3.

Ten or more counts support this clone. A single base separates this from a much larger clone, so it may be a read error. The chain couples TRBV5-1 to TRBJ2-7; 7 bases are shared with TRBD1. CDR3 size: 15 residues. CDR1 and CDR2 (germline): SGHRS, YFSETQ. This CDR3 is CASSLLGTDSYEQHF. The CDR3 DNA reads as TGCGCCAGCAGCTTACTTGGGACAGATTCCTACGAGCAGCACTTC.

This clone was seen ten or more times. The chain links TRBV6-2 or TRBV6-3 to TRBJ2-1; 8 bases map to TRBD2. The germline CDR1 and CDR2 sequences are MNHEY and SVGEGT. This CDR3 is built from 16 residues. Trimming removed 6 bases from V and 2 bases from J; junction bases left unmatched: 9. Written as DNA, the CDR3 is TGTGCCAGCAGACGCCGGACTAGCCTGACCTACAATGAGCAGTTCTTC. It is translated as CASRRRTSLTYNEQFF.

V gene TRBV7-9 combines with J gene TRBJ1-1, with 10 bases aligning to TRBD1. Germline CDR1 reads SEHNR; CDR2 reads FQNEAQ (reference sequence). J gave up 0 bases and V 5 bases, and 3 bases lay outside the gene matches. This CDR3 comprises 15 residues. CDR3 bases: TGTGCCAGCAGCCAAGGACAGGGGGTGAACACTGAAGCTTTCTTT. Encoded protein: CASSQGQGVNTEAFF.

This chain connects TRBV12-3 or TRBV12-4 to TRBJ2-7, with a weak D call TRBD1 (5 bases). Trimming shortened V by 6 bases and J by 0 bases, and 12 bases separated the two germline ends. The CDR3 runs 14 residues. The DNA of the CDR3 is TGTGCCAGCAGAACAATCGACAGCTCCTACGAGCAGTACTTC. Translated: CASRTIDSSYEQYF.

This clone was seen many times. For the CDR3, the DNA is TGCGCCAGCAGCCAAGATCAAGGGGCCAGGGCTTATAACTATGGCTACACCTTC. The encoded protein is CASSQDQGARAYNYGYTF. The rearrangement uses TRBV4-3 and TRBJ1-2; a weak D match, TRBD1 (5 bases). This CDR3 region has 18 residues. The germline V gene has CDR1 LGHNA and CDR2 YSLEER. Trimming removed 0 bases from V and 1 base from J, with 18 bases in between.

With regard to this clone: With a much larger clone just one base away, this may be a read error. The J gene is TRBJ2-3, the V gene TRBV29-1; D remains unclear. Germline V CDR1 and CDR2: SQVTM, ANQGSEA. This CDR3 comprises 12 residues. Trimming pared 8 bases from V and 2 bases from J, leaving 11 bases between. The CDR3 coding sequence is TGCAGCTTTAGGGTATTCACAGATACGCAGTATTTT. This encodes CSFRVFTDTQYF.

In this sample, this clone turned up many times. V and J are TRBV3-1 and TRBJ1-1; D gene ambiguous. Between the trimmed V and J ends, which lost 3 bases and 6 bases, there was a span of 8 bases. CDR3 length: 12 amino acids. Germline-derived CDR1 and CDR2 are LGHDT and YNNKEL (reference sequence). The CDR3 region is CASSQGSAEAFF. In DNA form, the CDR3 reads TGTGCCAGCAGCCAGGGATCGGCTGAAGCTTTCTTT.

This clone was seen many times. V is TRBV6-1 and J is TRBJ2-3; TRBD1 agrees at 8 bases. V was clipped by 5 bases and J by 4 bases; unmatched bases: 11. Germline CDR1 reads MNHNS; CDR2 reads SASEGT. The CDR3 length is 16 residues. The CDR3 DNA sequence: TGTGCCAGCAGTAAGACGCGACAGGGGTGGGCAGATACGCAGTATTTT. Translated: CASSKTRQGWADTQYF.

The sample holds many counts of this clone. This may be a read error, as it is one base from a much larger clone. This specimen includes other DNA sequences encoding the same CDR3. The DNA of the CDR3 is TGTGCCAGCAGTTTTTGGGGGGACAGCCCCTACGAGCAGTACTTC. Residues: CASSFWGDSPYEQYF. The chain recombines TRBV28 with TRBJ2-7; D is perhaps TRBD1 (7 bases). Germline loops: CDR1 MDHEN, CDR2 SYDVKM. The CDR3 is 15 residues long. V lost 3 bases, J lost 2 bases, and 14 bases lay in between.

V and J are TRBV12-3 or TRBV12-4 and TRBJ2-5; D is ambiguous. Trimming removed 1 base from V and 5 bases from J, with 8 bases in between. CDR3 size: 13 residues. The CDR3 loop reads CASSLVVRETQYF. For the CDR3, the DNA is TGTGCCAGCAGTTTAGTAGTTCGGGAGACCCAGTACTTC.

This clone was detected ten times or more. This chain joins TRBV2 and TRBJ1-1; 8 bases map to TRBD1. The CDR3 spans 14 residues. After removal of 6 bases from V and 0 bases from J, the junction contained 3 bases not matched to a gene. Germline V gene sequence: CDR1 SNHLY, CDR2 FYNNEI. CDR3 nucleotide sequence: TGTGCCAGCAGAGGACAGGGAGTGAACACTGAAGCTTTCTTT. Protein sequence: CASRGQGVNTEAFF.

The gene calls are TRBV28 and TRBJ2-2; TRBD2 agrees at 11 bases. CDR3 length equals 16 residues. The ends lost 1 base at V and 7 bases at J; junction bases unmatched: 5. Germline values: CDR1 MDHEN, CDR2 SYDVKM. CDR3 protein: CASSLSVSGRVGELFF. CDR3 nucleotide sequence: TGTGCCAGCAGTTTATCGGTTAGCGGGAGGGTCGGGGAGCTGTTTTTT.

This clone was counted ten times or more. J is TRBJ1-5 and V is TRBV20-1; D is undetermined. In germline, CDR1 is DFQATT, CDR2 SNEGSKA (reference sequence). CDR3 length: 14 residues. V was pared by 0 bases and J by 6 bases, with 12 bases between. CDR3 sequence: CSARDIMVGQPQHF. In nucleotides, the CDR3 is TGCAGTGCTAGAGATATAATGGTCGGTCAGCCCCAGCATTTT.

The chain combines TRBV7-9 with TRBJ1-6, with D perhaps TRBD1 (5 bases). Trimming left V 3 bases short and J 7 bases short, with 13 bases between. CDR1 is SEHNR, CDR2 FQNEAQ, per germline (reference sequence). The CDR3 runs 15 residues. DNA of the CDR3: TGTGCCAGCAGCTTGGGAGGGGATGGCAATTCACCCCTCCACTTT. Its protein is CASSLGGDGNSPLHF.

The chain couples TRBV28 to TRBJ2-7; 9 nucleotides line up with TRBD1. The V and J ends lost 4 bases and 6 bases, in that order; junction bases with no gene match: 16. The germline CDR1 and CDR2 sequences are MDHEN and SYDVKM. The CDR3 runs 17 residues. The CDR3 protein is CASSSPAGTGGSCEQYF. The CDR3 region has the DNA TGTGCCAGCAGTTCCCCTGCCGGTACAGGGGGCTCGTGCGAGCAGTACTTC.

In this sample, this clone turned up many times. The rearrangement uses TRBV27 and TRBJ2-6; D ambiguous. This CDR3 comprises 13 residues. Per germline, CDR1 MNHEY and CDR2 SMNVEV (reference sequence). V was cut by 3 bases and J by 3 bases, with 3 bases left in between. CDR3 residues: CASSFRGANVLTF. The CDR3 DNA reads as TGTGCCAGCAGTTTTCGTGGGGCCAACGTCCTGACTTTC.

This clone was found many times. V usage is TRBV28 and J usage is TRBJ2-7; 8 bases agree with TRBD1. The CDR3 is made up of 16 amino acids. Germline trimming cut 3 bases from V and 5 bases from J; bases unmatched to any gene: 12. Germline lookup yields CDR1 MDHEN and CDR2 SYDVKM. The CDR3 nucleotides are TGTGCCAGCAGTTTCCCCCCGCGAACAGGGGGAGACGAGCAGTACTTC. The encoded protein is CASSFPPRTGGDEQYF. The entire variable domain, with the rest obtained from reference TRBV28 and TRBJ2-7, is as follows: DVKVTQSSRYLVKRTGEKVFLECVQDMDHENMFWYRQDPGLGLRLIYFSYDVKMKEKGDIPEGYSVSREKKERFSLILESASTNQTSMYLCASSFPPRTGGDEQYFGPGTRLTVT.

This clone appeared many times. This chain uses TRBV7-2 with TRBJ2-7, with D uncertain. Germline V CDR1 and CDR2: SGHTA, FQGNSA. V dropped 1 base and J dropped 5 bases, with 15 bases sitting between them. This CDR3 has 15 residues. CDR3 sequence (DNA): TGTGCCAGCAGCTTAGTAGCCACGTTAGGCAACGAGCAGTACTTC. This gives the protein CASSLVATLGNEQYF.

This chain connects TRBV13 to TRBJ2-1; 11 bases are shared with TRBD2. Germline values: CDR1 PRHDT, CDR2 FYEKMQ (reference sequence). The CDR3 extends over 19 amino acids. V lost 5 bases to trimming and J lost 6 bases; unmatched junction nucleotides: 18. CDR3 sequence: CASSPRVNLLAGVSNEQFF. The CDR3 coding sequence is TGTGCCAGCAGCCCTAGGGTGAATCTACTAGCGGGAGTCAGCAATGAGCAGTTCTTC. Supplemented by reference TRBV13 and TRBJ2-1, the full variable domain reads AAGVIQSPRHLIKEKRETATLKCYPIPRHDTVYWYQQGPGQDPQFLISFYEKMQSDKGSIPDRFSAQQFSDYHSELNMSSLELGDSALYFCASSPRVNLLAGVSNEQFFGPGTRLTVL.

This clone was seen ten or more times. One end of the junction fails to match germline, which may point to a read error. The chain has TRBV28 and TRBJ1-1; TRBD1 agrees at 7 bases. Looked up from germline, CDR1 is MDHEN and CDR2 is SYDVKM. The CDR3 is 18 amino acids. Here the CDR3 reads CASSLGGQGGLVKTEAFF. CDR3 coding DNA: TGTGCCAGCAGCCTTGGGGGCCAGGGGGGGTTGGTGAAAACTGAAGCTTTCTTT.

This clone was recorded many times. The chain recombines TRBV30 with TRBJ1-5; possible D gene TRBD1, 5 bases. Germline CDR1 reads GTSNPN; CDR2 reads SVGIG (reference sequence). The CDR3 sequence is 14 residues long. Deletions cut 2 bases from V and 3 bases from J, with 11 bases between. DNA of the CDR3: TGTGCCTGGAGTACCGGGGCGACCAATCAGCCCCAGCATTTT. Protein: CAWSTGATNQPQHF. The complete variable domain, with remaining parts taken from reference TRBV30 and TRBJ1-5, reads SQTIHQWPATLVQPVGSPLSLECTVEGTSNPNLYWYRQAAGRGLQLLFYSVGIGQISSEVPQNLSASRPQDRQFILSSKKLLLSDSGFYLCAWSTGATNQPQHFGDGTRLSIL.

This clone was recorded at least ten times. V usage is TRBV9 and J usage is TRBJ2-5, with 13 positions matching TRBD2. CDR3 length: 15 residues. V lost 8 bases to trimming and J lost 4 bases; unmatched junction nucleotides: 8. The germline V gene encodes CDR1 SGDLS and CDR2 YYNGEE. The CDR3 loop reads CASTSGRALGETQYF. CDR3 nucleotides: TGTGCCAGTACTAGCGGGAGGGCCTTGGGAGAGACCCAGTACTTC.

This clone was counted at least ten times. The chain employs TRBV13 and TRBJ2-4, with D possibly called TRBD1 or TRBD2 (5 bases each). CDR1 and CDR2 (germline): PRHDT, FYEKMQ (reference sequence). This CDR3 is built from 16 residues. Trimming took 0 bases from V and 2 from J, leaving 11 bases between them. CDR3 coding DNA: TGTGCCAGCAGCTTAGGACGAGGGGTAACCAAAAACATTCAGTACTTC. Its protein product is CASSLGRGVTKNIQYF. The entire variable domain, with the rest obtained from reference TRBV13 and TRBJ2-4, is as follows: AAGVIQSPRHLIKEKRETATLKCYPIPRHDTVYWYQQGPGQDPQFLISFYEKMQSDKGSIPDRFSAQQFSDYHSELNMSSLELGDSALYFCASSLGRGVTKNIQYFGAGTRLSVL.

This clone has at least ten counts. The V and J genes are TRBV6-1 and TRBJ1-1; tentatively, D is TRBD1 (5 bases). The germline V gene encodes CDR1 MNHNS and CDR2 SASEGT. The CDR3 is 14 amino acids. Trimming removed 3 bases from V and 7 bases from J, with 15 bases in between. The CDR3 reads CASSEWRGVGEAFF. The CDR3 nucleotides read TGTGCCAGCAGTGAGTGGAGAGGGGTCGGTGAAGCTTTCTTT.